Listed here is a single T cell receptor beta chain. This clone was observed once. Its recognized antigen is unknown. No base quality information exists; no much larger clone differs at one position. Libraries came from the immunoSEQ multiplex PCR assay. The multiplex PCR relied on a mix of 60 forward primers for TCR Vbeta segments and 13 reverse primers for TCR Jbeta segments. The CDR3 region of rearranged TCR beta genes was amplified from genomic DNA with a multiplex PCR assay. The amplified TCR beta libraries were sequenced on the Illumina HiSeq System as 87-base-pair reads. The original pipeline was this. A later analysis tallied some 79 million unique TCR beta chains across the 666 repertoires, and around 12 million of those chains were shared by two or more donors. Raw reads were error-corrected and collapsed into unique sequences with a nearest-neighbor algorithm that merged closely related sequences to remove PCR and sequencing errors. CDR3 sequences were aligned to IMGT reference sequences to assign V, D and J gene segments. For a sequence to be retained, a match of at least six nucleotides to both a V gene segment and a J gene segment was required. A rearrangement counted as productive if the CDR3 had no stop codons and remained in frame with V and J, and every other rearrangement counted as non-productive. CDR3 was defined by IMGT convention, running from the second conserved V-encoded cysteine to the conserved J-encoded phenylalanine. In an earlier analysis of around 540 of the donors, sequences lacking an unambiguous match to a single V gene segment were excluded. In an earlier analysis of about 590 of the donors, a V segment was called functional when productive rearrangements were above 56.7%, and segregating when the standard deviation between donors exceeded 5%. A statistical classification framework was built to diagnose cytomegalovirus status from the catalog of TCR beta chain sequences. V and J gene assignment, in a later analysis, came from comparing TCR nucleotide sequences with IMGT/GENE-DB human TR gene sequences. In a later analysis, CDR3 sequences and most-parsimonious VDJ recombination scenarios were assigned using the TCRdist pipeline. In a later analysis, every TCR beta chain was defined by the combination of its CDR3 amino acid sequence and its V-gene family, and reads without a unique V-gene family were dropped. As a way to deal with suspected cross-contamination and a sequencing artifact, a later analysis dropped approximately 570 nucleotide sequences that were highly shared and had low generation probability. In a later analysis, a clonal expansion index for each public chain was calculated from normalized within-repertoire ranks of inferred template counts. Generation probabilities in a later analysis came from a VDJ recombination model fitted to out-of-frame rearrangements, and those results were checked against IGoR. Hypergeometric tests were used in a later analysis to score TCR-TCR, TCR-HLA and TCR-CMV co-occurrence, with a repertoire-size bias correction applied to the TCR pairs. A later analysis estimated false discovery rates by permuting HLA or CMV assignments 20 times. In a later analysis, co-occurring TCRs were grouped using DBSCAN, and TCRdist sequence similarity was added for clustering within HLA-allele-positive subsets. Repertoires with fewer than 30,000 or more than 120,000 public chains were left out of co-occurrence clustering, as were a few repertoires with anomalous nucleotide sharing. As stored in TCRdb, this immuneACCESS dataset retains in-frame rearrangements with V and J assigned. A fraction of the clones does not appear; measured against another copy, unresolved V genes explain less than half of the discrepancy, and the remainder lacks a known reason. Clonal size and the V and J genes are those of that table, whereas D and trimming came from the DNA. The sample includes about 91,000 clones, with around 64% observed a single time. Of the sample, approximately 2.2% falls within the top ten clones.

The data were obtained in a study of cytomegalovirus exposure and HLA in healthy donors (dated by TCRdb to the late 2010s). In terms of the full investigation: An earlier analysis of fewer than 750 of the donors reported roughly 300 Gb of sequence data and approximately 120 million unique TCR beta sequences obtained from 180 million or so T cells. Around 300 gigabases of sequencing data and approximately 85 million unique TCR sequences were included in an early release covering about 620 HLA-typed donors. Of the roughly 400 genotyped donors, 81% were placed in the genetic ancestry cluster associated with self-reported Caucasian donors. The study aimed to test whether signatures of past pathogen exposure could be identified by cataloging public T cell receptors. Using immunosequencing, the study profiled T cell repertoires from approximately 700 subjects and related those repertoires to cytomegalovirus serostatus. A separate validation cohort of about 110 different subjects was used in addition to the roughly 670-subject first cohort. To predict cytomegalovirus infection status, the study combined high-throughput TCR immunosequencing, statistical association of individual TCRs with disease status, and machine learning. To study patterns of TCR occurrence, a later analysis re-analyzed previously published TCR beta repertoires from 650 to 750 donors and added high-resolution HLA genotyping. In the later analysis, no new phenotypic data were used to find candidate immune exposures; instead, reliance was placed on TCR beta sequences and their occurrence across donors. An earlier analysis of fewer than 750 of the donors used high-throughput TCR beta sequencing to judge whether each TCR beta V gene segment behaved as functional or pseudogenic. Donor age, sex, ethnicity and CMV serostatus were collected together with the repertoire data. Genome-wide SNP genotypes for about 65% of the roughly 670 donors were used in a later genetic analysis, which treated that subset as a discovery cohort. Every repertoire in the discovery cohort had been generated on one and the same sequencing platform. Both class I and class II loci were covered by HLA typing, at four-digit resolution. The number of donors typed differed by locus, with about 629-630 for A, B, C, DRB1 and DQB1, around 500 for DQA1, 600 to 610 for DPA1, and around 430 for DPB1. A handful of DR-DQ haplotypes were handled as single units for association and clustering because linkage in the cohort was strong. On average, roughly 240,000 unique TCR beta nucleotide sequences were sequenced per donor among a few hundred genotyped donors of the cohort, with roughly 20% of those sequences being non-productive. Study-wide findings and limitations: Linkage disequilibrium might explain the correlated functional status among segregating V segments, but an unknown experimental factor could not be excluded. According to a later analysis, most CMV-associated TCR beta chains appeared to be HLA-restricted, and the HLA associations seemed to be driven largely by CMV exposure. Several of the top co-occurrence clusters appeared to be linked to parvovirus B19, influenza, CMV and Epstein-Barr virus, according to a later analysis. The authors suggested that the approach could potentially be generalized to other disease states and immunological phenotypes. A later genetic analysis reported fewer N-insertions in productive TCRs among donors in an Asian-associated ancestry cluster than the roughly 650-donor mean. Some IMGT-functional V segments, including TRBV6-2 and TRBV6-3, could not be told apart with the 87-base-pair reads, so those segments were excluded. In vitro tests confirmed that a few of the cytomegalovirus-associated TCR beta chains recognize cytomegalovirus antigens. Sequencing depth was assumed to be roughly uniform across donors in the presence/absence analyses, though that assumption may not hold. Specific HLA alleles were associated with 15,000 to 20,000 TCR beta sequences at a false discovery rate of 0.05 in a later analysis. Only TCR beta chains were sequenced in this cohort, and the absence of alpha or paired-chain data limited detectable features. Cytomegalovirus status was reported to be diagnosed by the classifier with high specificity and sensitivity in both the original and validation cohorts. Because HLA typing was missing for some donors at each locus, association tests included only the typed subset. According to a later analysis, TCR association rates differed among HLA loci, with DRB1 alleles showing the most associated TCRs and HLA-C alleles showing the fewest. A group of highly shared sequence variants was considered likely to be a technical artifact of the sequencing pipeline. Because counts were too low, around 18 rarely observed V segments, including chromosome 9 orphons, were left out of the earlier analysis of roughly 600 of the donors. V-gene and J-gene trimming of TCR beta chains was associated with a missense DCLRE1C variant in a later genetic analysis, and the association was replicated in an independent cohort. A further reported finding was that TCR beta sequences accurately predicted the HLA-A and HLA-B alleles for most subjects in the first cohort. Immune exposure information for the cohort was limited to CMV serostatus. Compared with equally common non-associated chains, HLA-associated TCR beta chains in a later analysis were more clonally expanded and had lower generation probabilities. Strong co-occurrence of HLA alleles, especially DR and DQ, made assigning TCR associations to individual alleles difficult. An earlier analysis of 450 to 750 of the donors showed that most TCR beta V segments appeared in productive rearrangements either about 87% or about 30% of the time, which broadly matched IMGT annotations. The study listed 150 to 200 TCR beta chains as associated with cytomegalovirus. Most TCR sequences were seen in very few donors, while some public TCRs were found in many individuals.

V is pared back by 5 bases and J by 5 bases, with 13 bases lying between the germline termini. There are 15 amino acids in the CDR3, from cysteine to phenylalanine inclusive. The kept DNA is CDR3 alone, 45 bases in frame from the first base. The germline V gene provides CDR1 SGHAT and CDR2 FQNNGV. The cohort was made up of about 670 healthy bone marrow donors. All cohort members were sampled while nominally healthy, although unrecorded immune exposures were likely present. CMV serostatus was recorded as positive for some 300 and negative for about 55% of the 666 cohort members, whereas no CMV serostatus was recorded for the donor in question. Every donor gave a peripheral blood sample, and the peripheral blood mononuclear cells from that sample were used for TCR beta sequencing. The Qiagen DNeasy Blood Extraction Kit was used to extract genomic DNA from the blood cell samples.

Rearrangement joined TRBV11-2 to TRBJ1-6, with the D gene not clear enough to name. Specimen: PBMCs. The clonotype was recovered from a human donor in good health. The CDR3 reads CASSRDGANNSPLHF. DNA sequence: TGTGCCAGCAGCCGTGACGGAGCAAATAATTCACCCCTCCACTTT.